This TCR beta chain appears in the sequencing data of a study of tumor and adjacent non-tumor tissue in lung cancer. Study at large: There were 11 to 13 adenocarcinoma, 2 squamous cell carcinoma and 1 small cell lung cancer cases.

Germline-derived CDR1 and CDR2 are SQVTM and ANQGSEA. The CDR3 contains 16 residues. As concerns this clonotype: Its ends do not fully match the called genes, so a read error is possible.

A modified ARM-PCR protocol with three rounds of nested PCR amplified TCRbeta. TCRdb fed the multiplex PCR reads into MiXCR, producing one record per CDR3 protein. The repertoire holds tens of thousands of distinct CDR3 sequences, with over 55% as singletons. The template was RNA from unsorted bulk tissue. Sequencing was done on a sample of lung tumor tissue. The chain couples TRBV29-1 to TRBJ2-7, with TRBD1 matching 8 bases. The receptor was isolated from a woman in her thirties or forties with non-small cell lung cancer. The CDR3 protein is CSVEDQGQEIDDEQYF. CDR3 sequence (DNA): TGCAGCGTCGAAGATCAGGGACAGGAGATAGATGACGAGCAGTACTTC.